This T cell receptor (beta chain) stems from a study of early T cells in non-severe SARS-CoV-2 infection. The germline gives CDR1 SGHRS, CDR2 YFSETQ. The length of the CDR3 is 14 residues. TCRdb redid the calling of the 5' RACE reads with MiXCR, one entry per CDR3 protein. This sample has some 35,000 distinct CDR3 sequences, with less than 5% found just once. Details on this clonotype: A junction end diverges from the germline sequence, so it may reflect a read error.

The sequence was obtained from an adult who was a healthcare worker with PCR-confirmed SARS-CoV-2 infection or an uninfected control (not recorded which). Source material: whole blood. The chain recombines TRBV5-1 with TRBJ2-3; D is perhaps TRBD2 (5 bases). The CDR3 sequence: CASTVARHTDTQYF. DNA of the CDR3: TGTGCCAGCACAGTAGCGCGACATACAGATACGCAGTATTTT. Full variable domain (outside the CDR3, taken from reference TRBV5-1 and TRBJ2-3): KAGVTQTPRYLIKTRGQQVTLSCSPISGHRSVSWYQQTPGQGLQFLFEYFSETQRNKGNFPGRFSGRQFSNSRSEMNVSTLELGDSALYLCASTVARHTDTQYFGPGTRLTVL.